The rows below give T cell receptor beta chains drawn from one sample of a study of OX40 agonist ivuxolimab in advanced cancers. Sequencing used immunoSEQ multiplex PCR; TCRdb keeps in-frame clones, though not all of them. The sample yields about 61,000 clones, approximately 92% seen once. The specimen comprised CD4+ or CD8+ T cells sorted from blood, sampled in a trial of the OX40 agonist ivuxolimab. These receptors were obtained from an adult with an advanced solid tumor such as melanoma, head and neck, liver or kidney cancer. The CDR3 runs from the conserved cysteine through the conserved F or W. Fields, in order: J gene, V gene, CDR3 length, clone size, D gene, CDR3 protein. The D gene is left open where the match is weak. The size field is filled for only some rows; it gives once, few, many or a size class.

>TRBJ1-5|TRBV7-8|14|few|NA
CASSHTYSNQPQHF
>TRBJ2-5|TRBV7-3|13|NA|NA
CASGLSGEETQYF
>TRBJ1-1|TRBV18|14|once|NA
CASSLSGTNTEAFF
>TRBJ2-1|TRBV10-3|14|NA|NA
CAISDGPPGNEQFF
>TRBJ1-1|TRBV30|13|NA|NA
CAWSVGIRTEAFF
>TRBJ1-5|TRBV5-6|14|NA|NA
CASSLSGSNQPQHF
>TRBJ2-1|TRBV9|15|once|TRBD2
CASTPASGGGYEQFF
>TRBJ2-1|TRBV29-1|11|NA|NA
CSDLRGNEQFF
>TRBJ1-2|TRBV6-6|15|NA|NA
CASCPGARGNYGYTF
>TRBJ2-7|TRBV27|13|NA|TRBD1
CASSLQGDYEQYF
>TRBJ1-3|TRBV28|15|once|NA
CASSFSQGTGNTIYF
>TRBJ2-7|TRBV7-6|13|NA|NA
CASSPGPNYEQYF
>TRBJ1-5|TRBV19|13|NA|NA
CASSFWSNQPQHF
>TRBJ2-7|TRBV6-6|12|NA|NA
CASSRADYEQYF
>TRBJ1-1|TRBV30|11|NA|NA
CAFSPGSEAFF
>TRBJ1-1|TRBV11-2|12|few|TRBD1
CASSPGQVVAFF
>TRBJ1-1|TRBV9|17|NA|NA
CASSVGPQGQRNGMAFF
>TRBJ2-1|TRBV6-5|14|NA|NA
CASSYSWEADEQFF
>TRBJ2-5|TRBV30|13|NA|TRBD2
CAWSFSGGVTQYF
>TRBJ2-3|TRBV28|17|NA|NA
CASSLWSTGLSTDTQYF
>TRBJ1-2|TRBV6-6|11|NA|NA
CASSVQALYTF
>TRBJ2-1|TRBV11-3|11|NA|NA
CASSSSNEQFF
>TRBJ1-2|TRBV10-3|13|once|NA
CANKRGLDYGYTF
>TRBJ2-7|TRBV28|12|NA|NA
CASGLDSYEQYF
>TRBJ1-5|TRBV15|14|NA|NA
CATSREGFGQPQHF
>TRBJ2-3|TRBV9|13|NA|NA
CASSVGSTDTQYF
>TRBJ1-2|TRBV19|14|NA|TRBD1
CASIGTGGNYGYTF
>TRBJ2-1|TRBV6-6|16|once|TRBD2
CASSYSLAGAYNEQFF
>TRBJ1-3|TRBV5-1|17|NA|NA
CASRRSQGSHSGNTIYF
>TRBJ2-3|TRBV27|14|NA|NA
CASSPFRGEDTQYF